What follows describes a single T cell receptor beta chain. Only in-frame clones appear in the TCRdb table, and some are missing; sequencing was by immunoSEQ multiplex PCR. The data hold fewer than 200,000 clones, with about 68% observed a single time. These data belong to a study of shared clonotypes between healthy human individuals. The CDR3 is 16 residues long. The V gene's germline CDR1 is MDHEN and CDR2 SYDVKM. Unmatched junction bases numbered 11, after V lost 5 bases and J lost 9 bases. The source material was memory CD4+ T cells sorted from blood. Noted subset: CD45RA-negative fraction. The clonotype was recovered from a man aged 25-45 years in good health. The J gene is TRBJ2-1, the V gene TRBV28; 12 positions agree with TRBD2. The CDR3 bases are TGTGCCAGCAGTAAACCAGGACTAGCGGGAAGGACTGAGCAGTTCTTC. Protein product: CASSKPGLAGRTEQFF.